This TCR beta chain came from a study of blood T cell repertoires in COVID-19. The table came from immunoSEQ multiplex PCR; TCRdb's copy has only in-frame clones and leaves some out. Of approximately 200,000 clones listed, approximately 84% are singletons. The ends were cut back, 5 bases at V and 7 bases at J, with 17 bases in the middle. Germline V gives CDR1 MDHEN, CDR2 SYDVKM. CDR3 length: 15 amino acids. The sequenced sample consisted of peripheral blood. The V call is TRBV28, the J call TRBJ2-2; D not certain. This clonotype was obtained from a human donor with acute or convalescent COVID-19. The donor label of this sample is uncertain. CDR3 sequence: CASSTTSFSFGELFF. The CDR3 DNA follows: TGTGCCAGCAGTACTACGAGTTTTAGTTTCGGGGAGCTGTTTTTT.